The 25 T cell receptor beta chains reported below all come from one sample, sequenced in a study of identical twins. TCRdb redid the calling of the 5' RACE reads with MiXCR, one entry per CDR3 protein. This table has about 730,000 distinct CDR3 sequences, less than 25% appearing once. The data also belong to a second study, concerning T cells expressing NK-cell markers.

The sequencing input was PBMCs. The receptors were sampled from a woman younger than 30 in good health.

The rearrangement uses TRBV4-1 and TRBJ2-1, with D possibly matching TRBD2 (5 bases). Trimming pared 2 bases from V and 1 base from J, leaving 9 bases between. Germline CDR1 and CDR2: MGHRA and YSYEKL. The CDR3 sequence is 15 residues long. The CDR3 bases are TGCGCCAGCAGCCAACCACTAGAATCCTACAATGAGCAGTTCTTC. Translation: CASSQPLESYNEQFF.

The rearrangement joins TRBV7-9 to TRBJ2-3; D may correspond to TRBD1 or TRBD2 (6 bases each). This CDR3 has 16 residues. CDR1 and CDR2 (germline): SEHNR, FQNEAQ (reference sequence). The V and J ends lost 3 bases and 4 bases respectively, with 17 bases between them. Here the CDR3 DNA reads TGTGCCAGCAGCTTTCCATCAGGGGAGGTCGCAGATACGCAGTATTTT. It encodes CASSFPSGEVADTQYF.

The table lists this clonotype with a few counts. The V call is TRBV7-6, the J call TRBJ2-5; D not certain. CDR1 and CDR2 from the germline V gene are SGHVS and FNYEAQ. Trimming shortened V by 1 base and J by 5 bases, and 11 bases separated the two germline ends. The CDR3 is 14 residues long. The CDR3: CASSLGIREETQYF. CDR3 nucleotides: TGTGCCAGCAGCTTAGGAATTCGAGAGGAGACCCAGTACTTC.

This chain joins TRBV3-1 and TRBJ1-1; no clear D gene. Per germline, CDR1 LGHDT and CDR2 YNNKEL (reference sequence). The CDR3 is 14 amino acids. V was cut by 1 base and J by 1 base, with 7 bases left in between. Here the CDR3 DNA reads TGTGCCAGCAGCCAAGGGAGCCCGAACACTGAAGCTTTCTTT. Residues: CASSQGSPNTEAFF.

This clonotype was counted only a few times. The chain carries TRBV6-5 and TRBJ1-2; D may be TRBD1 (6 bases). Germline V gene sequence: CDR1 MNHEY, CDR2 SVGAGI. CDR3 size: 13 residues. V was pared by 2 bases and J by 8 bases, with 12 bases between. The CDR3 loop reads CASSYDWGLGYTF. The CDR3 DNA reads as TGTGCCAGCAGTTACGACTGGGGGCTAGGCTACACCTTC.

The rearrangement joins TRBV6-6 to TRBJ2-1; D is ambiguous. V was trimmed by 0 bases and J by 10 bases, leaving 7 bases between them. The CDR3 covers 12 residues. Germline assignment: CDR1 MNHNY and CDR2 SVGAGI (reference sequence). The CDR3 protein is CASSYSEWEQFF. The CDR3 nucleotides read TGTGCCAGCAGTTACTCCGAGTGGGAGCAGTTCTTC.

There are a few counts of this clonotype. The chain recombines TRBV15 with TRBJ2-1, with unresolved D. CDR1 LNHNV and CDR2 YYDKDF come from the germline V gene (reference sequence). Between the trimmed V and J ends, which lost 0 bases and 5 bases, there was a span of 8 bases. The length of the CDR3 is 14 residues. The CDR3 nucleotides are TGTGCCACCAGCAGAGAGTACGGAAACAATGAGCAGTTCTTC. Translating gives CATSREYGNNEQFF. Full variable domain (remainder filled in from reference TRBV15 and TRBJ2-1): DAMVIQNPRYQVTQFGKPVTLSCSQTLNHNVMYWYQQKSSQAPKLLFHYYDKDFNNEADTPDNFQSRRPNTSFCFLDIRSPGLGDTAMYLCATSREYGNNEQFFGPGTRLTVL.

This clonotype showed up many times. The rearrangement joins TRBV10-3 to TRBJ1-1; 9 bases align to TRBD1. CDR3 size: 13 residues. From germline, CDR1 is ENHRY and CDR2 SYGVKD. V lost 6 bases and J lost 4; bases outside the gene matches: 3. DNA for the CDR3: TGTGCCATCAGCTCGGACAGGGGCACTGAAGCTTTCTTT. This codes for CAISSDRGTEAFF.

This clonotype was seen ten or more times. The chain employs TRBV12-3 or TRBV12-4 and TRBJ2-5, with D possibly TRBD2 on 5 matching bases. V was shortened by 1 base and J by 2 bases, with 11 bases between the two germline ends. The CDR3 has 15 amino acids. The CDR3 protein is CASSLGGPGQETQYF. The CDR3 bases are TGTGCCAGCAGTTTAGGCGGACCGGGGCAAGAGACCCAGTACTTC.

In its sample, this clonotype was seen many times. This chain links TRBV11-2 with TRBJ2-3; 7 nucleotides line up with TRBD1. Per germline, CDR1 SGHAT and CDR2 FQNNGV. Germline trimming cut 5 bases from V and 3 bases from J; bases unmatched to any gene: 8. The CDR3 is 15 amino acids. CDR3 sequence: CASSQRTGWTDTQYF. DNA for the CDR3: TGTGCCAGCAGCCAGAGGACAGGTTGGACAGATACGCAGTATTTT.

In this sample, this clonotype turned up a few times. V is TRBV25-1 and J is TRBJ2-1; perhaps TRBD2 as D (5 bases). This CDR3 is 15 amino acids long. V was pared by 2 bases and J by 5 bases, with 13 bases between. Germline V gene data show CDR1 as MGHDK and CDR2 as SYGVNS. This CDR3 reads CASSELGGADNEQFF. DNA of the CDR3: TGTGCCAGCAGTGAACTAGGCGGAGCGGACAATGAGCAGTTCTTC.

The chain employs TRBV20-1 and TRBJ2-3; TRBD1 or TRBD2 may be the D gene (6 bases each). In germline, CDR1 is DFQATT, CDR2 SNEGSKA (reference sequence). Trimming took 5 bases from V and 3 from J, leaving 18 bases between them. The CDR3 consists of 15 residues. CDR3 sequence: CSAPSPGAQTDTQYF. The DNA of the CDR3 is TGCAGTGCTCCCTCTCCGGGGGCGCAAACAGATACGCAGTATTTT.

The V gene is TRBV6-1, the J gene TRBJ1-1; possible D gene TRBD1, 5 bases. Germline CDR1 reads MNHNS; CDR2 reads SASEGT. This CDR3 has 15 amino acids. V lost 4 bases to trimming and J lost 5 bases, with 17 bases between them. CDR3 in amino acids: CASSAGPGGRTEAFF. The CDR3 coding sequence is TGTGCCAGCAGTGCGGGGCCGGGAGGGAGGACTGAAGCTTTCTTT.

The chain employs TRBV2 and TRBJ2-5, with 10 bases identical to TRBD2. This CDR3 has 15 amino acids. The ends lost 4 bases at V and 4 bases at J; junction bases unmatched: 6. CDR1 and CDR2 from the germline V gene are SNHLY and FYNNEI. CDR3 in DNA: TGTGCCAGCAGTGGCAGCGGGGGGGCCGGAGAGACCCAGTACTTC. Its protein is CASSGSGGAGETQYF.

This clonotype has more than one count but fewer than ten. The chain couples TRBV29-1 to TRBJ1-1; D is unresolved. The V gene's germline CDR1 is SQVTM and CDR2 ANQGSEA. Trimming took off 7 bases at V and 6 bases at J, with 15 bases between the two ends. The CDR3 sequence is 12 residues long. The CDR3 loop reads CSATRAQPEAFF. In DNA form, the CDR3 reads TGCAGCGCTACAAGGGCTCAGCCTGAAGCTTTCTTT.

This sequence joins TRBV6-1 and TRBJ2-6, with D unclear. Germline V CDR1 and CDR2: MNHNS, SASEGT. The V and J ends lost 6 bases and 0 bases respectively, with 9 bases between them. CDR3 length: 15 amino acids. This CDR3 is CASSQLFSGANVLTF. The CDR3 nucleotides are TGTGCCAGCAGCCAGCTCTTCTCTGGGGCCAACGTCCTGACTTTC.

This clonotype was seen a single time. This sequence joins TRBV6-1 and TRBJ2-5, with D perhaps matching TRBD1 (6 bases). The germline V and J ends were trimmed by 7 bases and 5 bases, with 20 bases remaining between them. Germline assignment: CDR1 MNHNS and CDR2 SASEGT. The CDR3 length is 15 residues. CDR3 DNA: TGTGCCAGCACCCCCTCCCCAGGGGACCTTGAGACCCAGTACTTC. This encodes CASTPSPGDLETQYF.

This clonotype was seen ten or more times. The genes are TRBV27 and TRBJ2-7, with a tentative D call TRBD2 (7 bases). Germline lookup yields CDR1 MNHEY and CDR2 SMNVEV (reference sequence). V was cut by 2 bases and J by 4 bases, with 21 bases left in between. The CDR3 length is 17 residues. Here the CDR3 reads CASSLSPGGIGPYEQYF. In DNA form, the CDR3 reads TGTGCCAGCAGTTTAAGCCCGGGGGGCATTGGGCCTTACGAGCAGTACTTC.

This clonotype was observed many times. The chain joins TRBV5-1 to TRBJ1-1, with a tentative D call TRBD1 (5 bases). Germline V gives CDR1 SGHRS, CDR2 YFSETQ. This CDR3 spans 15 amino acids. V lost 0 bases, J lost 1 base, and 10 bases lay in between. In nucleotides, the CDR3 is TGCGCCAGCAGCTTGGTGGGGGGTAGGAACACTGAAGCTTTCTTT. This codes for CASSLVGGRNTEAFF.

This clonotype was detected ten times or more. J is TRBJ2-2 and V is TRBV29-1; TRBD2 aligns across 12 bases. Unmatched junction bases numbered 2, after V lost 6 bases and J lost 6 bases. The CDR3 runs 13 residues. Germline assignment: CDR1 SQVTM and CDR2 ANQGSEA. The CDR3 loop reads CSVSSGRAGELFF. CDR3 nucleotides: TGCAGCGTCTCTAGCGGGAGGGCCGGGGAGCTGTTTTTT.

The V call is TRBV7-2, the J call TRBJ2-5; 8 bases match TRBD2. The V segment lost 6 bases and the J segment 2 bases; nucleotides outside the gene matches: 8. The germline gives CDR1 SGHTA, CDR2 FQGNSA. The CDR3 has 15 amino acids. In DNA, the CDR3 is TGTGCCAGCAGTCCCTTAGCGGGGAAACAAGAGACCCAGTACTTC. Its protein is CASSPLAGKQETQYF.

The rearrangement links TRBV10-1 to TRBJ2-3; 10 bases are shared with TRBD2. The V and J ends lost 5 bases and 8 bases, in that order; junction bases with no gene match: 10. The CDR3 extends over 15 amino acids. CDR1 and CDR2 from the germline V gene are WNHNN and SYGVQD (reference sequence). The CDR3 reads CASSQTSGPHGTQYF. The DNA of the CDR3 is TGCGCCAGCAGTCAGACTAGCGGGCCGCACGGTACGCAGTATTTT.

The chain links TRBV20-1 to TRBJ2-5, with D maybe TRBD2 (6 bases). The CDR3 has 14 amino acids. In germline, CDR1 is DFQATT, CDR2 SNEGSKA (reference sequence). The V gene lost 6 bases and the J gene lost 1 base, with 15 bases spanning the gap. This CDR3 reads CSAPRPGLQETQYF. In nucleotides, the CDR3 is TGCAGTGCCCCAAGACCGGGACTCCAAGAGACCCAGTACTTC.

As regards this clonotype: An end of the junction differs from the germline gene, which may be a read error. J is TRBJ2-3 and V is TRBV5-4, with 12 bases lining up with TRBD2. Germline CDR1 SGHNT, CDR2 YYREEE (reference sequence). The CDR3 totals 15 residues. CDR3 sequence: CASSLGLAGEAPPLF. CDR3 in DNA: TGTGCCAGCAGCTTGGGACTAGCGGGGGAGGCCCCCCCCCTTTTT.

This clonotype was counted a few times. The chain joins TRBV12-3 or TRBV12-4 to TRBJ1-6; D is undetermined. V lost 7 bases, J lost 6 bases, and 13 bases lay in between. This CDR3 spans 14 amino acids. In nucleotides, the CDR3 is TGTGCCAGCACTTCCCAGATTTTTAATTCACCCCTCCACTTT. It yields the protein CASTSQIFNSPLHF.